Given below is one T cell receptor (beta chain) in context. The antigen is undetermined. The second PCR ran roughly 6 to 11 cycles with a sample-barcoded 5' primer and J-beta primers. Researchers report that a template-switch adaptor with 12 random nucleotides tagged each cDNA molecule. TCRdb recomputed calls from the 5' RACE reads with MiXCR, one row per CDR3 protein. The top ten hold 30% of the sample, which has 700,000 or so distinct CDR3 sequences, approximately 40% seen once. V shed 5 bases, J shed 4 bases, and the junction held 5 bases outside the gene matches. CDR3 length: 14 amino acids. From germline, CDR1 is MNHNY and CDR2 SVGAGI (reference sequence). This sample was included in a study of blood T cells in healthy people across ages. General study findings and limits: Investigators treated diversity estimates from one million T cells as underestimates. A strong correlation between TCR beta diversity and naive T cell percentage was seen.

This TCR came from an elderly man in good health. The chain is built from TRBV6-6 and TRBJ1-5; TRBD1 aligns across 7 bases. The sample comprised blood. This CDR3 is CASSRGQPNQPQHF. CDR3 bases: TGTGCCAGCAGTCGGGGACAGCCTAATCAGCCCCAGCATTTT.